The entry that follows covers one T cell receptor beta chain sequence. Germline loops: CDR1 MNHNS, CDR2 SASEGT. The CDR3 length is 13 residues. In the PCR, 60 Vbeta and 13 Jbeta primers were used. Clones were read by immunoSEQ multiplex PCR, and TCRdb kept only the in-frame ones, dropping some. The profile shows 200,000 to 250,000 clones, approximately 82% of them singletons. This specimen comes from a study of cytomegalovirus exposure and HLA in healthy donors. This receptor was taken from a male donor in good health and CMV-seronegative. The sample taken for sequencing was PBMCs. The genes are TRBV6-1 and TRBJ2-5; D is unresolved. With the DNA end fitting TRBJ2-7 better, the J assignment may be wrong. The CDR3 bases are TGTGCCAGCAGTGTCTGGGCCGCCTACGAGCAGTACTTC. The encoded protein is CASSVWAAYEQYF.